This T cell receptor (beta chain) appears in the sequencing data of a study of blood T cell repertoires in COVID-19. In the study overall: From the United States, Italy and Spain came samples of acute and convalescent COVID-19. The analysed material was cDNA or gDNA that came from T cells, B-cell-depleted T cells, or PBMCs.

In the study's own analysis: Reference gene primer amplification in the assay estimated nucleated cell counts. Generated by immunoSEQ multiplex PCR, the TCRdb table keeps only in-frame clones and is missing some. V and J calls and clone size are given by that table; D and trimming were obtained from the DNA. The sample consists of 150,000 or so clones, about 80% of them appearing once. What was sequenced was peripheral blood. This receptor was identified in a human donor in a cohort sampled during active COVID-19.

The CDR3 is CASSDDRLAKNIQYF. CDR3 coding DNA: TGTGCCAGCAGTGATGACAGACTAGCCAAAAACATTCAGTACTTC. The chain combines TRBV2 with TRBJ2-4; maybe TRBD1 (5 bases). Germline lookup yields CDR1 SNHLY and CDR2 FYNNEI. The CDR3 runs 15 residues. V was cut by 3 bases and J by 0 bases, with 9 bases left in between.